The 25 T cell receptor beta chains below all came from one sample that was sequenced in a study of identical twins. TCRdb called the 5' RACE reads again in MiXCR, with one record for every CDR3 protein. The data hold 1,800,000 or so distinct CDR3 sequences, with about 32% observed a single time. Sequencing was carried out using cord blood. Receptor source: a newborn girl in good health.

The genes are TRBV11-2 and TRBJ2-1; D gene unclear. The V end lost 3 bases, the J end lost 4 bases, and 10 bases lay between the germline ends. The V gene's germline CDR1 is SGHAT and CDR2 FQNNGV. CDR3 length equals 14 residues. Here the CDR3 DNA reads TGTGCCAGCAGCTTTCTAACCCGTTACAATGAGCAGTTCTTC. This translates into CASSFLTRYNEQFF.

CDR3 protein: CARSSGDGYTF. The CDR3 bases are TGTGCCAGGTCGAGTGGGGATGGCTACACCTTC. V and J are TRBV21-1 and TRBJ1-2. TRBV21-1 is reported as a pseudogene. The CDR3 loop spans 11 amino acids.

The genes are TRBV29-1 and TRBJ2-3, with 11 bases matching TRBD2. The ends lost 8 bases at V and 2 bases at J; junction bases unmatched: 9. CDR1 is SQVTM and CDR2 is ANQGSEA in the germline V gene. CDR3 length: 15 amino acids. For the CDR3, the DNA is TGCAGCAGCGATAGCGGGAGGGGGATCACAGATACGCAGTATTTT. This gives the protein CSSDSGRGITDTQYF.

As concerns this clonotype: Since a much larger clone is just one base distant, this may be a read error. This chain connects TRBV29-1 to TRBJ2-7; D possibly corresponds to TRBD1 (5 bases). The DNA end is more similar to TRBJ2-5, so the J call may be wrong. Germline CDR1 and CDR2: SQVTM and ANQGSEA. The CDR3 has 13 residues. Here the CDR3 reads CSVVRSQGETQYF. Written as DNA, the CDR3 is TGCAGCGTTGTTAGATCTCAGGGAGAGACCCAGTACTTC.

This clonotype occurred a few times. This chain connects TRBV7-9 to TRBJ1-5; no reliable D call. Germline CDR1 reads SEHNR; CDR2 reads FQNEAQ (reference sequence). V was trimmed by 2 bases and J by 4 bases, leaving 15 bases between them. The CDR3 is 16 amino acids. CDR3 nucleotides: TGTGCCAGCAGCTTATGGGTCGGATACGAAAATCAGCCCCAGCATTTT. It yields the protein CASSLWVGYENQPQHF.

This clonotype was detected a few times. The gene calls are TRBV20-1 and TRBJ2-7, with a weak D call TRBD2 (5 bases). The CDR3 runs to 18 residues. V was clipped by 0 bases and J by 1 base, with 22 bases between them. Germline V gives CDR1 DFQATT, CDR2 SNEGSKA (reference sequence). The CDR3 reads CSARESDRGRLISYEQYF. The CDR3 coding sequence is TGCAGTGCTAGAGAGTCGGACCGCGGCAGACTAATTTCCTACGAGCAGTACTTC.

A few counts support this clonotype. The chain recombines TRBV2 with TRBJ2-7; D possibly matches TRBD1 or TRBD2 (5 bases each). The CDR3 sequence is 14 residues long. CDR1 and CDR2 from the germline V gene are SNHLY and FYNNEI. V was shortened by 7 bases and J by 6 bases, with 19 bases between the two germline ends. CDR3 region: CASTAAFIGGEQYF. CDR3 DNA: TGTGCCAGCACAGCGGCCTTTATTGGGGGCGAGCAGTACTTC. Using reference TRBV2 and TRBJ2-7 for the parts outside the CDR3, the full variable domain is EPEVTQTPSHQVTQMGQEVILRCVPISNHLYFYWYRQILGQKVEFLVSFYNNEISEKSEIFDDQFSVERPDGSNFTLKIRSTKLEDSAMYFCASTAAFIGGEQYFGPGTRLTVT.

The genes are TRBV28 and TRBJ1-6; D gene uncertain. Trimming cost V 3 bases and J 9 bases, with 12 bases left between them. Looked up from germline, CDR1 is MDHEN and CDR2 is SYDVKM. CDR3 length: 14 residues. The CDR3 loop is CASSFPGIGSPLHF. The CDR3 DNA sequence: TGTGCCAGCAGTTTCCCAGGCATCGGTTCACCCCTCCACTTT.

The chain combines TRBV12-5 with TRBJ2-5; TRBD2 matches 10 bases. Germline CDR1 LGHNT, CDR2 FRNRAP. The CDR3 loop spans 16 amino acids. V lost 0 bases, J lost 2 bases, and 3 bases stayed unmatched. The DNA for the CDR3 is TGTGCTAGTGGTTTGGTACTAGCGGGGAGACAAGAGACCCAGTACTTC. Translation: CASGLVLAGRQETQYF. Combining the CDR3 with reference TRBV12-5 and TRBJ2-5 gives the whole variable domain DARVTQTPRHKVTEMGQEVTMRCQPILGHNTVFWYRQTMMQGLELLAYFRNRAPLDDSGMPKDRFSAEMPDATLATLKIQPSEPRDSAVYFCASGLVLAGRQETQYFGPGTRLLVL.

This clonotype has a handful of counts. This sequence joins TRBV2 and TRBJ2-1; 10 nucleotides agree with TRBD2. The V gene's germline CDR1 is SNHLY and CDR2 FYNNEI. V was clipped by 4 bases and J by 8 bases; unmatched bases: 8. This CDR3 is built from 15 residues. The CDR3 region has the DNA TGTGCCAGCAGTGGAGGTACTAGCGGGGCGGATGAGCAGTTCTTC. Translated, it gives CASSGGTSGADEQFF.

Only a few counts were recorded for this clonotype. The chain carries TRBV20-1 and TRBJ2-5; 9 nucleotides align to TRBD2. The CDR3 consists of 13 residues. CDR1 is DFQATT and CDR2 is SNEGSKA in the germline V gene (reference sequence). Trimming at V came to 3 bases and at J to 5 bases, leaving 4 bases not matched to a gene. The DNA of the CDR3 is TGCAGTGCTAGTAGCGGGAGTGGGGAGACCCAGTACTTC. This sequence encodes CSASSGSGETQYF.

The chain is built from TRBV20-1 and TRBJ2-3, with 9 nucleotides matching TRBD2. The CDR3 has 16 residues. CDR1 DFQATT and CDR2 SNEGSKA come from the germline V gene (reference sequence). With 4 bases clipped from V and 2 bases from J, the junction kept 10 bases outside the gene matches. The CDR3 here is CSATRGRALSTDTQYF. The DNA of the CDR3 is TGCAGTGCTACTCGCGGGAGGGCCCTATCCACAGATACGCAGTATTTT.

Only a few counts were recorded for this clonotype. J is TRBJ2-3 and V is TRBV28, with 9 bases matching TRBD2. CDR3 length equals 19 residues. Trimming took 3 bases from V and 1 from J; bases not matched to a gene: 14. Per germline, CDR1 MDHEN and CDR2 SYDVKM. The CDR3 here is CASSFETSGRWGRTDTQYF. For the CDR3, the DNA is TGTGCCAGCAGTTTCGAGACTAGCGGCCGTTGGGGCCGCACAGATACGCAGTATTTT.

This chain connects TRBV20-1 to TRBJ1-4; 8 bases are shared with TRBD1. V lost 5 bases to trimming and J lost 6 bases; unmatched junction nucleotides: 8. Germline CDR1 is DFQATT and CDR2 is SNEGSKA (reference sequence). This CDR3 is 14 amino acids long. As DNA, the CDR3 is TGCAGTGCTCGGAGGACAGGGAAGTATGAAAAACTGTTTTTT. Amino acid sequence: CSARRTGKYEKLFF.

This clonotype was recorded at least ten times. This chain connects TRBV12-3 or TRBV12-4 to TRBJ1-2; TRBD1 is a possible D gene (5 bases). This CDR3 has 15 residues. Trimming left V 4 bases short and J 4 bases short, with 16 bases between. In DNA, the CDR3 is TGTGCCAGCAGTTCTCCGGGACGGTCCATCTATGGCTACACCTTC. Translating gives CASSSPGRSIYGYTF.

As to this clonotype: One base away lies a much larger clone, so this may be a sequencing read error. This chain joins TRBV20-1 and TRBJ2-4, with D perhaps TRBD2 (5 bases). Trimming removed 6 bases from V and 13 bases from J, with 19 bases in between. Looked up from germline, CDR1 is DFQATT and CDR2 is SNEGSKA (reference sequence). CDR3 length: 12 amino acids. CDR3 coding DNA: TGCAGTGCCTTACGGGGTGCCTACGGGCAGTACTTC. Translated, it gives CSALRGAYGQYF.

The chain uses TRBV20-1 and TRBJ2-4; D is uncertain. The assigned J gene may be wrong: the sequence end matches TRBJ2-7 better. Germline CDR1 and CDR2: DFQATT and SNEGSKA (reference sequence). The CDR3 contains 14 residues. The chain's CDR3 is CSARGHLGNYEQYF. CDR3 in DNA: TGCAGTGCTAGAGGGCACCTGGGGAACTACGAGCAGTACTTC.

This clonotype appeared a few times. The chain joins TRBV24-1 to TRBJ2-3, with TRBD2 matching 12 bases. The CDR3 is 16 residues long. V trimming: 6 bases; J trimming: 2 bases; junction bases outside the gene matches: 5. The germline V gene encodes CDR1 KGHDR and CDR2 SFDVKD. CDR3: CATSRGLAGLTDTQYF. The CDR3 DNA sequence: TGTGCCACCAGTAGAGGACTAGCGGGACTCACAGATACGCAGTATTTT.

This clonotype was seen a handful of times. The V call is TRBV20-1, the J call TRBJ2-1; 7 nucleotides align to TRBD2. This CDR3 region has 14 residues. Trimming at V came to 4 bases and at J to 0 bases, leaving 3 bases not matched to a gene. Germline CDR1 is DFQATT and CDR2 is SNEGSKA (reference sequence). Written as DNA, the CDR3 is TGCAGTGCTATCGGGACTAACTCCTACAATGAGCAGTTCTTC. Protein: CSAIGTNSYNEQFF.

In its sample, this clonotype was seen many times. V and J are TRBV4-2 and TRBJ2-7; D not certain. Germline CDR1 and CDR2: LGHNA and YNFKEQ. Trimming stripped 4 bases from V and 2 bases from J, with 12 bases between. The CDR3 length is 14 residues. Written as DNA, the CDR3 is TGTGCCAGCAGCCCCTACCTATCCACCTACGAGCAGTACTTC. It specifies CASSPYLSTYEQYF.

The V and J genes are TRBV4-2 and TRBJ2-5, with a tentative D call TRBD2 (5 bases). Trimming removed 1 base at V and 3 bases at J, with 12 bases between. Looked up from germline, CDR1 is LGHNA and CDR2 is YNFKEQ. The CDR3 sequence is 15 residues long. As DNA, the CDR3 is TGTGCCAGCAGCCAAGCCGTCGGGATCGAAGAGACCCAGTACTTC. Encoded protein: CASSQAVGIEETQYF.

V gene TRBV10-3 combines with J gene TRBJ2-1; tentative D call: TRBD2 (6 bases). Trimming removed 7 bases from V and 9 bases from J, with 19 bases in between. The germline gives CDR1 ENHRY, CDR2 SYGVKD. This CDR3 spans 14 amino acids. The CDR3 region is CAITPAGRVGEQFF. The CDR3 DNA follows: TGTGCCATCACCCCGGCGGGAAGGGTGGGTGAGCAGTTCTTC.

The CDR3 is CASRLGHKNTGELFF. For the CDR3, the DNA is TGTGCCAGCAGGTTGGGACACAAGAACACCGGGGAGCTGTTTTTT. J is TRBJ2-2 and V is TRBV2, with D possibly matching TRBD1 (6 bases). This CDR3 region has 15 residues. CDR1 and CDR2 (germline): SNHLY, FYNNEI. Between the trimmed V and J ends, which lost 6 bases and 1 base, there was a span of 12 bases. The whole variable domain, filled in from reference TRBV2 and TRBJ2-2, reads EPEVTQTPSHQVTQMGQEVILRCVPISNHLYFYWYRQILGQKVEFLVSFYNNEISEKSEIFDDQFSVERPDGSNFTLKIRSTKLEDSAMYFCASRLGHKNTGELFFGEGSRLTVL.

The chain couples TRBV3-1 to TRBJ2-4, with 8 bases that match TRBD2. V was pared by 2 bases and J by 1 base, with 10 bases of the junction left unmatched. The CDR3 covers 18 residues. The germline CDR1 and CDR2 sequences are LGHDT and YNNKEL (reference sequence). The CDR3 reads CASSQYGTRGAAKNIQYF. CDR3 coding DNA: TGTGCCAGCAGCCAATACGGGACTAGGGGGGCGGCCAAAAACATTCAGTACTTC.

This clonotype was detected many times. The CDR3 DNA sequence: TGTGCCAGCAGTTTACACCCCTACGAGCAGTACTTC. Protein sequence: CASSLHPYEQYF. The rearrangement joins TRBV11-2 to TRBJ2-7; D is uncertain. The V end was cut by 6 bases, the J end by 2 bases, with 8 bases between. Germline V gene data show CDR1 as SGHAT and CDR2 as FQNNGV. The CDR3 loop spans 12 amino acids.